This note documents a single TCR beta chain sequence. Its antigen is not identified. The junction differs from germline at one of its ends, possibly a read error. The data belong to a study of blood T cells in healthy people across ages. Study-level findings and limits: A roughly linear age-dependent decrease characterized TCR beta diversity per million T cells.

The V gene's germline CDR1 is LGHNA and CDR2 YNFKEQ. The CDR3 is made up of 13 amino acids. Alongside a J-beta primer mix, a sample-barcoded 5' primer served in a second PCR lasting about 6 to 11 cycles. Each cDNA molecule was tagged by a template-switch adaptor that had 12 random nucleotides. Sequencing of every sample gave 3 million or more CDR3-containing paired-end reads. MiXCR was run by TCRdb on the 5' RACE reads, yielding one entry per CDR3 protein. The sample has hundreds of thousands of distinct CDR3 sequences, 32% seen once. This TCR came from a woman of 80 years or more in good health. Specimen: blood. This chain uses TRBV4-2 with TRBJ2-6; D possibly uses TRBD1 or TRBD2 (5 bases each). The CDR3 is CASSPAGANVRTF. In DNA form, the CDR3 reads TGTGCCAGCAGCCCGGCCGGGGCCAACGTCCGGACTTTC.